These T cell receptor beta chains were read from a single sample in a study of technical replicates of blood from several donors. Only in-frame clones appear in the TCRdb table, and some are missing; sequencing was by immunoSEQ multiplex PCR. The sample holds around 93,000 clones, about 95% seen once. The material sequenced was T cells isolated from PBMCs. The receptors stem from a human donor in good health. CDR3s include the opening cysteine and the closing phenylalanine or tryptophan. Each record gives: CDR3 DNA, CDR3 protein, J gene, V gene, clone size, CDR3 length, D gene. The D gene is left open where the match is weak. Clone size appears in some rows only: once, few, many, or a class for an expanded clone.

CDR3nt: TGTGCCAGCAGTTCCCATTTCCAAGAGACCCAGTACTTC
CDR3aa: CASSSHFQETQYF
j_gene: TRBJ2-5
v_gene: TRBV27
abundance: NA
len: 13
d_gene: NA

CDR3nt: TGTGCCAGCAGTCCGGGAGGCCTCCTATCTAACACCGGGGAGCTGTTTTTT
CDR3aa: CASSPGGLLSNTGELFF
j_gene: TRBJ2-2
v_gene: TRBV28
abundance: NA
len: 17
d_gene: TRBD2

CDR3nt: TGTGCCAGCAGCCCTCCCGGCGGGCTGTCTAGCACTGAAGCTTTCTTT
CDR3aa: CASSPPGGLSSTEAFF
j_gene: TRBJ1-1
v_gene: TRBV11-3
abundance: NA
len: 16
d_gene: NA

CDR3nt: TGTGCCAGCAGCGATTTGACAGTCTGGAGTACTGAAGCTTTCTTT
CDR3aa: CASSDLTVWSTEAFF
j_gene: TRBJ1-1
v_gene: TRBV5-4
abundance: few
len: 15
d_gene: NA

CDR3nt: TGTGCCAGCAGCCAACAGGGGGCGATGTACAATGAGCAGTTCTTC
CDR3aa: CASSQQGAMYNEQFF
j_gene: TRBJ2-1
v_gene: TRBV11-2
abundance: NA
len: 15
d_gene: TRBD1

CDR3nt: TGTGCCAGCAGCTTGGTCGCCTCCGGGGAGACCCAGTACTTC
CDR3aa: CASSLVASGETQYF
j_gene: TRBJ2-5
v_gene: TRBV5-4
abundance: NA
len: 14
d_gene: NA

CDR3nt: TGCGAGGCGGCAGAACAAGAGACCCAGTACTTC
CDR3aa: CEAAEQETQYF
j_gene: TRBJ2-5
v_gene: TRBV29-1
abundance: once
len: 11
d_gene: NA

CDR3nt: TGTGCCAGTAGTAACTTCGCTGAAGCTTTCTTT
CDR3aa: CASSNFAEAFF
j_gene: TRBJ1-1
v_gene: TRBV19
abundance: few
len: 11
d_gene: NA

CDR3nt: TGTGCCACCAGCAGAGTATGGGCTAGCGGGAGGGCGGACGGGGAGCTGTTTTTT
CDR3aa: CATSRVWASGRADGELFF
j_gene: TRBJ2-2
v_gene: TRBV15
abundance: NA
len: 18
d_gene: TRBD2

CDR3nt: TGTGCCAGCAGTCTCGGACTCAACTACAATGAGCAGTTCTTC
CDR3aa: CASSLGLNYNEQFF
j_gene: TRBJ2-1
v_gene: TRBV27
abundance: NA
len: 14
d_gene: NA

CDR3nt: TGTGCCAGTAGTATAGGGGCAGTGAATCAGCCCCAGCATTTT
CDR3aa: CASSIGAVNQPQHF
j_gene: TRBJ1-5
v_gene: TRBV19
abundance: NA
len: 14
d_gene: NA

CDR3nt: TGTGCCAGCAGCCAAGCGACTTTGTACCAAGAGACCCAGTACTTC
CDR3aa: CASSQATLYQETQYF
j_gene: TRBJ2-5
v_gene: TRBV4-2
abundance: NA
len: 15
d_gene: NA

CDR3nt: TGTGCCAGCAACGGGCCAAACAGGCGGTGGGACTATGGCTACACCTTC
CDR3aa: CASNGPNRRWDYGYTF
j_gene: TRBJ1-2
v_gene: TRBV5-5
abundance: once
len: 16
d_gene: NA

CDR3nt: TGCGCCAACCTTAGCGGGAAATATCCCTACGAGCAGTACTTC
CDR3aa: CANLSGKYPYEQYF
j_gene: TRBJ2-7
v_gene: TRBV10-1
abundance: NA
len: 14
d_gene: TRBD2

CDR3nt: TGTGCCAGTAGTATACACGGTTATCAGCCCCAGCATTTT
CDR3aa: CASSIHGYQPQHF
j_gene: TRBJ1-5
v_gene: TRBV19
abundance: NA
len: 13
d_gene: NA

CDR3nt: TGTGCCAGCAGCTGGACAGGACTAGCGGCCTACGAGCAGTACTTC
CDR3aa: CASSWTGLAAYEQYF
j_gene: TRBJ2-7
v_gene: TRBV7-8
abundance: NA
len: 15
d_gene: TRBD2

CDR3nt: TGCGCCAGCAGCTTGGCCCCGGCTAGCGGGTACAATGAGCAGTTCTTC
CDR3aa: CASSLAPASGYNEQFF
j_gene: TRBJ2-1
v_gene: TRBV5-1
abundance: NA
len: 16
d_gene: TRBD2

CDR3nt: TGTGCCACCAGCAGAGATTTAGCGGACCAAGAGACCCAGTACTTC
CDR3aa: CATSRDLADQETQYF
j_gene: TRBJ2-5
v_gene: TRBV15
abundance: NA
len: 15
d_gene: NA

CDR3nt: TGTGCCTGGAGTCCCCCCACAACGGAGAATAGCAATCAGCCCCAGCATTTT
CDR3aa: CAWSPPTTENSNQPQHF
j_gene: TRBJ1-5
v_gene: TRBV30
abundance: NA
len: 17
d_gene: NA

CDR3nt: TGTGCCAGCCACACCGGGGGGTCTGTTGAAAAACTGTTTTTT
CDR3aa: CASHTGGSVEKLFF
j_gene: TRBJ1-4
v_gene: TRBV19
abundance: NA
len: 14
d_gene: NA

CDR3nt: TGTGCCAGCAGCCACTCCTTCAACAGGGGGCGAGATCAGCCCCAGCATTTT
CDR3aa: CASSHSFNRGRDQPQHF
j_gene: TRBJ1-5
v_gene: TRBV4-2
abundance: NA
len: 17
d_gene: TRBD1

CDR3nt: TGTGCCAGCAGCCGTAGCGGGCCCTTCTCCTACGAGCAGTACTTC
CDR3aa: CASSRSGPFSYEQYF
j_gene: TRBJ2-7
v_gene: TRBV28
abundance: NA
len: 15
d_gene: TRBD2

CDR3nt: TGTGCCAGCAGCTCGGACAGCTCTCCCTACGAGCAGTACTTC
CDR3aa: CASSSDSSPYEQYF
j_gene: TRBJ2-7
v_gene: TRBV11-3
abundance: once
len: 14
d_gene: NA

CDR3nt: TGTGCCAGCAGCTCAGTCCCGGGACAGGGAGGTCGCGATACGCAGTATTTT
CDR3aa: CASSSVPGQGGRDTQYF
j_gene: TRBJ2-3
v_gene: TRBV9
abundance: NA
len: 17
d_gene: TRBD1

CDR3nt: TGTGCCAGCAGCCCAATTAAACGACCGTCGAGGACTTACAATGAGCAGTTCTTC
CDR3aa: CASSPIKRPSRTYNEQFF
j_gene: TRBJ2-1
v_gene: TRBV9
abundance: NA
len: 18
d_gene: NA

CDR3nt: TGTGCCAGCAGCTTAGTGGGACAGGGACCCTACGAGCAGTACTTC
CDR3aa: CASSLVGQGPYEQYF
j_gene: TRBJ2-7
v_gene: TRBV7-2
abundance: NA
len: 15
d_gene: TRBD1

CDR3nt: TGTGCCAGTAGTATTTTGACCGGACAGGGGGCCGGGGAGCTGTTTTTT
CDR3aa: CASSILTGQGAGELFF
j_gene: TRBJ2-2
v_gene: TRBV19
abundance: NA
len: 16
d_gene: TRBD1

CDR3nt: TGTGCCAGTAGTCCGACAGGGATATACTACGAGCAGTACTTC
CDR3aa: CASSPTGIYYEQYF
j_gene: TRBJ2-7
v_gene: TRBV19
abundance: NA
len: 14
d_gene: TRBD1

CDR3nt: TGTGCCAGCAGTTACGGACAGGGCTCTACGCAGCCCCAGCATTTT
CDR3aa: CASSYGQGSTQPQHF
j_gene: TRBJ1-5
v_gene: TRBV6-6
abundance: NA
len: 15
d_gene: TRBD1

CDR3nt: TGTGCCAGCAGTTACTTCAGGGGAAGCAATCAGCCCCAGCATTTT
CDR3aa: CASSYFRGSNQPQHF
j_gene: TRBJ1-5
v_gene: TRBV6-5
abundance: NA
len: 15
d_gene: NA

CDR3nt: TGTGCCAGCAGCCTGGGGGGAAATAGCAATCAGCCCCAGCATTTT
CDR3aa: CASSLGGNSNQPQHF
j_gene: TRBJ1-5
v_gene: TRBV7-9
abundance: NA
len: 15
d_gene: NA

CDR3nt: TGTGCCAGCAGTCCTCTTAACAGGGTTGAAGCTTTCTTT
CDR3aa: CASSPLNRVEAFF
j_gene: TRBJ1-1
v_gene: TRBV11-2
abundance: few
len: 13
d_gene: NA

CDR3nt: TGCGCCAGCAGCACCGGGAGCGTGAGGAATGAGCAGTTCTTC
CDR3aa: CASSTGSVRNEQFF
j_gene: TRBJ2-1
v_gene: TRBV4-1
abundance: NA
len: 14
d_gene: NA

CDR3nt: TGTGCCAGCAGTTTTGGGGGCAAGACTGAAGCTTTCTTT
CDR3aa: CASSFGGKTEAFF
j_gene: TRBJ1-1
v_gene: TRBV28
abundance: NA
len: 13
d_gene: NA

CDR3nt: TGTGCCAGCAGCTTACTAGCGGGAGATGGGTACAATGAGCAGTTCTTC
CDR3aa: CASSLLAGDGYNEQFF
j_gene: TRBJ2-1
v_gene: TRBV6-6
abundance: NA
len: 16
d_gene: TRBD2

CDR3nt: TGTGCCAGCAGTGAAGCGCTTGGACAGGGGGCGAGAGAGCAGTACTTC
CDR3aa: CASSEALGQGAREQYF
j_gene: TRBJ2-7
v_gene: TRBV6-1
abundance: NA
len: 16
d_gene: TRBD1

CDR3nt: TGTGCCAGCAGCCCCAGCGGGAGGAGCTCCTACGAGCAGTACTTC
CDR3aa: CASSPSGRSSYEQYF
j_gene: TRBJ2-7
v_gene: TRBV7-9
abundance: NA
len: 15
d_gene: TRBD2

CDR3nt: TGTGCCAGCAGCTTAGGAAATAGCGGCAGTGAGCAGTTCTTC
CDR3aa: CASSLGNSGSEQFF
j_gene: TRBJ2-1
v_gene: TRBV7-9
abundance: NA
len: 14
d_gene: NA

CDR3nt: TGTGCCAGCAGCTTAGAGAGCTCTTGGGAGACCCAGTACTTC
CDR3aa: CASSLESSWETQYF
j_gene: TRBJ2-5
v_gene: TRBV7-2
abundance: NA
len: 14
d_gene: NA

CDR3nt: TGTGCCAGCAGTGTCACTATCTCGAGGGGGCTCAATACGAACACTGAAGCTTTCTTT
CDR3aa: CASSVTISRGLNTNTEAFF
j_gene: TRBJ1-1
v_gene: TRBV2
abundance: once
len: 19
d_gene: TRBD1

CDR3nt: TGCGCCAGCAGCCTAGGGGTCACGGCTGAAGCTTTCTTT
CDR3aa: CASSLGVTAEAFF
j_gene: TRBJ1-1
v_gene: TRBV5-1
abundance: NA
len: 13
d_gene: NA

CDR3nt: TGTGCTAGTGGTTTGATCCAGGGGTGGTACGAGCAGTACTTC
CDR3aa: CASGLIQGWYEQYF
j_gene: TRBJ2-7
v_gene: TRBV12-5
abundance: NA
len: 14
d_gene: NA

CDR3nt: TGTGCCAATCGGGCGGGAGGGGAAGATACGCAGTATTTT
CDR3aa: CANRAGGEDTQYF
j_gene: TRBJ2-3
v_gene: TRBV25-1
abundance: NA
len: 13
d_gene: TRBD2

CDR3nt: TGTGCCAGCAGCTTATCAACGGGACAGGCGGAGCATGGCTACACCTTC
CDR3aa: CASSLSTGQAEHGYTF
j_gene: TRBJ1-2
v_gene: TRBV7-2
abundance: NA
len: 16
d_gene: TRBD1

CDR3nt: TGTGCCAGCAGCTTGAAATACACGAACACTGAAGCTTTCTTT
CDR3aa: CASSLKYTNTEAFF
j_gene: TRBJ1-1
v_gene: TRBV5-5
abundance: NA
len: 14
d_gene: NA

CDR3nt: TGTGCCAGCAGTTTACAACAGGGCCATGGCTACACCTTC
CDR3aa: CASSLQQGHGYTF
j_gene: TRBJ1-2
v_gene: TRBV27
abundance: NA
len: 13
d_gene: NA

CDR3nt: TGTGCCGGACACCGGGACAGGGGTACTGAAGCTTTCTTT
CDR3aa: CAGHRDRGTEAFF
j_gene: TRBJ1-1
v_gene: TRBV2
abundance: NA
len: 13
d_gene: TRBD1

CDR3nt: TGTGCCAGTAGTATAACGGACAACGCCTACGAGCAGTACTTC
CDR3aa: CASSITDNAYEQYF
j_gene: TRBJ2-7
v_gene: TRBV19
abundance: few
len: 14
d_gene: NA

CDR3nt: TGTGCCAGCAGTCTCCTCCAGGGGCTCAATCAGCCCCAGCATTTT
CDR3aa: CASSLLQGLNQPQHF
j_gene: TRBJ1-5
v_gene: TRBV28
abundance: NA
len: 15
d_gene: NA

CDR3nt: TGTGCCAGCTCCCTACCGGGACACTCGAACACTGAAGCTTTCTTT
CDR3aa: CASSLPGHSNTEAFF
j_gene: TRBJ1-1
v_gene: TRBV18
abundance: once
len: 15
d_gene: NA